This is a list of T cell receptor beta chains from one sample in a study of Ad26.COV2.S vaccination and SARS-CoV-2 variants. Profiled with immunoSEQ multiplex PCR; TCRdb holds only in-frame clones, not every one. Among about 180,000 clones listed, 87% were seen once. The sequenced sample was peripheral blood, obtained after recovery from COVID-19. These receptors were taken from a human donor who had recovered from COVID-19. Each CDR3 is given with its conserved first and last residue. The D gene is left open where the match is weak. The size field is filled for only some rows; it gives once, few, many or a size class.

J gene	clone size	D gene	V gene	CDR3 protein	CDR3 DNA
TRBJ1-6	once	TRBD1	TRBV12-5	CASGTDHRGRSPLHF	TGTGCTAGTGGTACAGATCACAGGGGGCGGTCACCCCTCCACTTT
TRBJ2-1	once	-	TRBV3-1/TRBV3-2	CASSQLRLNEQFF	TGTGCCAGCAGCCAATTGAGGCTGAATGAGCAGTTCTTC
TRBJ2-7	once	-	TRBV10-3	CAISESERRHEQYF	TGTGCCATCAGTGAGTCAGAACGGCGTCACGAGCAGTACTTC
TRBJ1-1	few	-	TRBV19	CASRTGAANTEAFF	TGTGCCAGTAGAACGGGGGCGGCAAACACTGAAGCTTTCTTT
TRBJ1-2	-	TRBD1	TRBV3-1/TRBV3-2	CASSQDPGQGGRYYGYTF	TGTGCCAGCAGCCAAGATCCAGGACAGGGGGGGAGGTACTATGGCTACACCTTC
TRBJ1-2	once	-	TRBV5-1	CASSLAESYGYTF	TGCGCCAGCAGCTTGGCTGAGAGCTATGGCTACACCTTC
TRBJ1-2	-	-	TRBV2	CASGGSNYGYTF	TGTGCCAGCGGGGGATCTAACTATGGCTACACCTTC
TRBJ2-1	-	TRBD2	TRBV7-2	CASSFLAGGGNEQFF	TGTGCCAGCAGCTTCCTAGCGGGAGGTGGCAATGAGCAGTTCTTC
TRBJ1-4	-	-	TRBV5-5	CASTMGEGEKLFF	TGTGCCAGTACGATGGGGGAGGGTGAAAAACTGTTTTTT
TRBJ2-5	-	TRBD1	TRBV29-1	CSVGTGGYVETQYF	TGCAGCGTCGGGACAGGGGGCTACGTGGAGACCCAGTACTTC
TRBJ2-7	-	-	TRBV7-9	CASSTGAVGAYEQYF	TGTGCCAGCAGCACCGGGGCGGTAGGGGCCTACGAGCAGTACTTC
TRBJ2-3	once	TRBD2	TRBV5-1	CASSLLAGANTQYF	TGCGCCAGCAGCTTGCTAGCGGGAGCGAATACGCAGTATTTT
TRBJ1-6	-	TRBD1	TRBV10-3	CAISESGTGGSPLHF	TGTGCCATCAGTGAGTCTGGGACAGGCGGTTCACCCCTCCACTTT
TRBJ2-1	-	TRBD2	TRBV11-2	CASSLPGLAGGYNEQFF	TGTGCCAGCAGCTTACCGGGACTAGCGGGAGGGTACAATGAGCAGTTCTTC
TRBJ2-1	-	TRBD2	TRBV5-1	CASSPGGGIDEQFF	TGCGCCAGCAGCCCGGGAGGGGGGATCGATGAGCAGTTCTTC
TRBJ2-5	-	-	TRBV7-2	CASIPVGYQETQYF	TGTGCCAGCATTCCGGTTGGGTACCAAGAGACCCAGTACTTC
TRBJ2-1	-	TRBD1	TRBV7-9	CASSLGGTGLDEQFF	TGTGCCAGCAGCTTAGGAGGGACAGGGTTGGATGAGCAGTTCTTC
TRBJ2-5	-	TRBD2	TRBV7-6	CASSLGLESVETQYF	TGTGCCAGCAGCCTTGGACTAGAGTCGGTAGAGACCCAGTACTTC
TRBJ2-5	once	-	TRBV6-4	CASSEFNTALTQYF	TGTGCCAGCAGTGAATTTAACACCGCCCTAACCCAGTACTTC
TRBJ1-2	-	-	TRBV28	CASSQDSGTTYGYTF	TGTGCCAGCAGTCAAGATTCCGGGACCACCTATGGCTACACCTTC
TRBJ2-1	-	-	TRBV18	CASSRVAGNNEQFF	TGTGCCAGCTCACGGGTGGCTGGGAACAATGAGCAGTTCTTC
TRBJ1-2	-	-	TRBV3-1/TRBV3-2	CASSQPGYGYTF	TGTGCCAGCAGCCAACCCGGTTATGGCTACACCTTC
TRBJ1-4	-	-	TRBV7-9	CASSLPRGTATNEKLFF	TGTGCCAGCAGCTTACCCCGCGGGACGGCGACGAATGAAAAACTGTTTTTT
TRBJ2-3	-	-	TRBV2	CASSEDWAGTPFRGYSTDTQYF	TGTGCCAGCAGCGAGGATTGGGCCGGGACCCCCTTCAGAGGGTATAGTACAGATACGCAGTATTTT
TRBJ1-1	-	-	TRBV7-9	CASSLAGATEAFF	TGTGCCAGCAGCTTAGCGGGGGCCACTGAAGCTTTCTTT
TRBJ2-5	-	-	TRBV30	CAWSGTVVETQYF	TGTGCCTGGAGTGGGACAGTGGTAGAGACCCAGTACTTC
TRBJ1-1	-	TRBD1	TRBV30	CAWSRQGGTEAFF	TGTGCCTGGAGTAGACAGGGAGGAACTGAAGCTTTCTTT
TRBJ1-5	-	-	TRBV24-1	CATSDGNQPQHF	TGTGCCACCAGTGATGGCAATCAGCCCCAGCATTTT
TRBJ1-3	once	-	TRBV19	CASSIDRRPLLAPGNTIYF	TGTGCCAGTAGTATAGATCGTCGGCCACTCCTCGCGCCTGGAAACACCATATATTTT
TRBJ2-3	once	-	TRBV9	CASSAEGSTDTQYF	TGTGCCAGCAGCGCTGAGGGCAGCACAGATACGCAGTATTTT
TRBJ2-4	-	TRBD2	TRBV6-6	CASTDGGTRTNIQYF	TGTGCCAGCACCGACGGGGGGACTAGGACAAACATTCAGTACTTC
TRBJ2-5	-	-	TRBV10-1	CASSQGGGAETQYF	TGCGCCAGCAGCCAGGGAGGGGGCGCAGAGACCCAGTACTTC
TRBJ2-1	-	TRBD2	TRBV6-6	CASSPTSGSSYNEQFF	TGTGCCAGCAGCCCGACTAGCGGGAGCTCCTACAATGAGCAGTTCTTC
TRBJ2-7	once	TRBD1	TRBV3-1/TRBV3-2	CASSQPGGIYEQYF	TGTGCCAGCAGCCAACCAGGGGGTATCTACGAGCAGTACTTC
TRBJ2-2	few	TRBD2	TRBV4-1	CASSQASGGNTGELFF	TGCGCCAGCAGCCAAGCTAGCGGGGGGAACACCGGGGAGCTGTTTTTT
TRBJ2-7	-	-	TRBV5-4	CASSLWAGEQYF	TGTGCCAGCAGCTTGTGGGCGGGCGAGCAGTACTTC
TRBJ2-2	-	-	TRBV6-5	CASSLSRNTGELFF	TGTGCCAGCAGCCTCTCAAGGAACACCGGGGAGCTGTTTTTT
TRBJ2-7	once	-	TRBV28	CASSPTLYEQYF	TGTGCCAGCAGTCCTACACTATACGAGCAGTACTTC
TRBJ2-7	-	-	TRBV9	CASSVVPGSSYEQYF	TGTGCCAGCAGCGTAGTCCCAGGCAGCTCCTACGAGCAGTACTTC
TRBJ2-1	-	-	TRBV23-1	CASSHLGTSDEQFF	TGCGCCAGCAGTCACCTCGGGACTTCCGATGAGCAGTTCTTC
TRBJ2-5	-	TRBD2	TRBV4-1	CASSRTSGETQYF	TGCGCCAGCAGCAGGACTAGCGGGGAGACCCAGTACTTC
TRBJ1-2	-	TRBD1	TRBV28	CASSLGTAVVMDYTF	TGTGCCAGCAGTTTAGGGACAGCGGTTGTAATGGACTACACCTTC
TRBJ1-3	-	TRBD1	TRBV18	CASSFSGTGTGNTIYF	TGTGCCAGCTCATTCTCCGGGACAGGGACTGGAAACACCATATATTTT
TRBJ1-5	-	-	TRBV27	CASSSDWLSNQPQHF	TGTGCCAGCAGCTCAGACTGGTTGAGCAATCAGCCCCAGCATTTT
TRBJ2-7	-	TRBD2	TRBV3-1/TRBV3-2	CASSQDRVGLAAYEQYF	TGTGCCAGCAGCCAAGATCGGGTCGGACTAGCGGCTTACGAGCAGTACTTC
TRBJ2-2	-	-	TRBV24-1	CATSGAPGTDTGELFF	TGTGCCACCAGTGGGGCCCCGGGGACCGATACCGGGGAGCTGTTTTTT
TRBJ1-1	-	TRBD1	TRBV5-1	CASSLRQGNTEAFF	TGCGCCAGCAGCTTACGACAGGGGAACACTGAAGCTTTCTTT
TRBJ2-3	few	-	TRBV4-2	CASSRAGTFEQDTQYF	TGTGCCAGCAGCCGCGCCGGGACATTCGAGCAAGATACGCAGTATTTT
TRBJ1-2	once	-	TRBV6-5	CASSYNGVNYGYTF	TGTGCCAGCAGTTACAACGGGGTAAACTATGGCTACACCTTC
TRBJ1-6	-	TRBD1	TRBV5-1	CASSPTGQGRRNSPLHF	TGCGCCAGCAGCCCGACGGGACAGGGTCGTCGCAATTCACCCCTCCACTTT
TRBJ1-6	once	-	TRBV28	CASSLKARWVSRSYNSPLHF	TGTGCCAGCAGTTTAAAAGCGAGATGGGTATCTCGCTCCTATAATTCACCCCTCCACTTT
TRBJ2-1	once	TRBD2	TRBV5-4	CASSVRVAGGQNEQFF	TGTGCCAGCAGCGTTAGGGTAGCGGGGGGGCAGAATGAGCAGTTCTTC
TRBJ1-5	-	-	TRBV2	CASSLGLGNQPQHF	TGTGCCAGCAGCCTGGGACTGGGCAATCAGCCCCAGCATTTT
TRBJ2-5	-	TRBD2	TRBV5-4	CASSSGLAGFGETQYF	TGTGCCAGCAGCTCCGGACTAGCGGGCTTCGGAGAGACCCAGTACTTC
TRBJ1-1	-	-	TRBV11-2	CASSLSSTEAFF	TGTGCCAGCAGCTTATCCAGCACTGAAGCTTTCTTT